This T cell receptor beta chain was captured in a study of blood T cell repertoires in COVID-19. Study at large: Researchers got acute and convalescent COVID-19 samples from the United States, Italy and Spain. T cells, B-cell-depleted T cells, or PBMCs provided the cDNA or gDNA that served as material.

This clone was counted only a few times. In the original workflow: Reference gene primer amplification yielded estimated nucleated cell counts. This table comes from immunoSEQ multiplex PCR, and its TCRdb copy is limited to in-frame clones, with some not included. The V and J calls and clone size were taken over from that table, and D and trimming were inferred from the DNA. The repertoire has about 99,000 clones, less than 90% of them found once; the top ten carry roughly 2%. The sample taken for sequencing was peripheral blood. The sequence derives from a man in his sixties or seventies with active or convalescent COVID-19.

The CDR3, as DNA: TGTGCCAGCAGTACCAGGGCGGCTGAAGCTTTCTTT. It codes for CASSTRAAEAFF. The chain links TRBV6-5 to TRBJ1-1; D is possibly TRBD1 (5 bases). Trimming removed 5 bases at V and 6 bases at J, with 10 bases between. The CDR3 sequence is 12 residues long. Per germline, CDR1 MNHEY and CDR2 SVGAGI.